Presented here are 14 T cell receptor beta chains from one specimen sequenced in a study of T cells in Graves' hyperthyroidism and ophthalmopathy. Amplification yielded TCR beta CDR3 regions, with RNA transcripts as the source. TCR CDR3 underwent first-round RT-PCR with the HTBI primer set. TCRdb processed the multiplex PCR reads anew with MiXCR; each CDR3 protein has one entry. The sample shows around 660,000 distinct CDR3 sequences, less than 45% of them seen only once. The source material was peripheral blood or thyroid tissue (not recorded which). These receptors were obtained from an adult man with Graves' disease, either hyperthyroidism or ophthalmopathy (not recorded which).

This clonotype has a count of ten or more. The V gene is TRBV2, the J gene TRBJ2-5; tentatively, D is TRBD1 or TRBD2 (5 bases each). Trimming removed 4 bases at V and 2 bases at J, with 8 bases between. Germline V gene sequence: CDR1 SNHLY, CDR2 FYNNEI. This CDR3 has 13 residues. CDR3 region: CASSGDLQETQYF. The CDR3 region has the DNA TGTGCCAGCAGTGGGGACCTACAAGAGACCCAGTACTTC.

In its sample, this clonotype was seen a few times. The V gene is TRBV20-1, the J gene TRBJ2-7; 10 bases match TRBD2. CDR1 and CDR2 from the germline V gene are DFQATT and SNEGSKA (reference sequence). The CDR3 extends over 15 amino acids. V was pared by 6 bases and J by 4 bases, with 12 bases of the junction left unmatched. CDR3 residues: CSALSGGASSYEQYF. The CDR3 DNA reads as TGCAGTGCCCTAAGCGGGGGGGCGTCAAGTTACGAGCAGTACTTC.

This chain uses TRBV28 with TRBJ1-2; unclear D gene. The CDR3 totals 15 residues. Trimming took off 5 bases at V and 2 bases at J, with 15 bases between the two ends. Germline assignment: CDR1 MDHEN and CDR2 SYDVKM. The CDR3 sequence: CASSHPDGHNYGYTF. CDR3 coding DNA: TGTGCCAGCAGTCACCCCGACGGGCACAACTATGGCTACACCTTC.

The chain couples TRBV15 to TRBJ1-4; 8 positions match TRBD1. Germline assignment: CDR1 LNHNV and CDR2 YYDKDF (reference sequence). This CDR3 spans 16 amino acids. V dropped 5 bases and J dropped 8; count of bases not matched to a gene: 13. DNA of the CDR3: TGTGCCACCAGCGACCATCGACAGGGGCAGAGAGAAAAACTGTTTTTT. Translating it yields CATSDHRQGQREKLFF.

This chain uses TRBV7-8 with TRBJ2-5; D is unclear. Trimming cost V 8 bases and J 3 bases, with 19 bases left between them. Germline V gene lookup returns CDR1 SGHVS and CDR2 FQNEAQ. The CDR3 has 15 residues. The CDR3 reads CASSPYHGVEETQYF. DNA for the CDR3: TGTGCCAGCTCACCATACCACGGAGTGGAAGAGACCCAGTACTTC.

This chain joins TRBV7-2 and TRBJ2-7; tentative D call: TRBD2 (6 bases). The V and J ends lost 6 bases and 1 base respectively, with 16 bases between them. CDR1 and CDR2 from the germline V gene are SGHTA and FQGNSA. The CDR3 has 15 amino acids. The CDR3 DNA reads TGTGCCAGCAGATCCCTCGGGGGAGAATCCTACGAGCAGTACTTC. Translating it yields CASRSLGGESYEQYF.

This clonotype was seen only a few times. This chain uses TRBV20-1 with TRBJ2-5; weak D call: TRBD1 (5 bases). From germline, CDR1 is DFQATT and CDR2 SNEGSKA (reference sequence). The CDR3 loop spans 12 amino acids. V dropped 5 bases and J dropped 5 bases, with 12 bases sitting between them. The CDR3 DNA sequence: TGCAGTGCTGGGGTGTCAGGGGAGACCCAGTACTTC. It codes for CSAGVSGETQYF.

The chain recombines TRBV2 with TRBJ1-5; D might be TRBD1 (5 bases). This CDR3 spans 16 amino acids. In germline, CDR1 is SNHLY, CDR2 FYNNEI. V was cut by 6 bases and J by 2 bases, with 17 bases left in between. The CDR3 loop is CASRPLQARGNQPQHF. The CDR3 DNA sequence: TGTGCCAGCAGGCCACTTCAGGCCAGGGGCAATCAGCCCCAGCATTTT.

This clonotype showed up many times. The chain couples TRBV7-9 to TRBJ2-7; D remains ambiguous. V was clipped by 5 bases and J by 3 bases, with 8 bases between them. The CDR3 is made up of 12 amino acids. Germline V lookup: CDR1 SEHNR, CDR2 FQNEAQ (reference sequence). The DNA for the CDR3 is TGTGCCAGCAGCCATCAACTCTACGAGCAGTACTTC. Encoded protein: CASSHQLYEQYF.

The rearrangement joins TRBV30 to TRBJ1-5, with a tentative D call TRBD1 (6 bases). CDR1 and CDR2 (germline): GTSNPN, SVGIG (reference sequence). The CDR3 runs 13 residues. Trimming cost V 2 bases and J 7 bases, with 12 bases left between them. The CDR3 DNA follows: TGTGCCTGGAGTTCACAGGGTAACCAGCCCCAGCATTTT. It codes for CAWSSQGNQPQHF.

The chain carries TRBV2 and TRBJ2-7; the D gene is possibly TRBD1 (6 bases). The CDR3 sequence is 13 residues long. V lost 11 bases and J 2 bases, leaving 16 bases between the germline ends. Germline V gene sequence: CDR1 SNHLY, CDR2 FYNNEI. The CDR3 bases are TGTGCCTGCATGCCAGGGGCAACCTACGAGCAGTACTTC. Protein sequence: CACMPGATYEQYF.

The chain is built from TRBV29-1 and TRBJ1-6; D remains ambiguous. The germline V gene has CDR1 SQVTM and CDR2 ANQGSEA. Deletions cut 0 bases from V and 8 bases from J, with 11 bases between. The CDR3 is 14 residues long. As DNA, the CDR3 is TGCAGCGTTGAAGATCACGGGATCGATTCACCCCTCCACTTT. Its translation: CSVEDHGIDSPLHF.

This clonotype was seen ten or more times. This sequence joins TRBV15 and TRBJ1-2; a possible D gene is TRBD1 (5 bases). This CDR3 region has 17 residues. V shed 0 bases and J shed 3 bases, with 17 bases lying between them. CDR1 is LNHNV, CDR2 YYDKDF, per germline (reference sequence). CDR3 loop: CATSRDRAAREDYGYTF. The CDR3 DNA sequence: TGTGCCACCAGCAGAGATCGGGCGGCCAGGGAGGACTATGGCTACACCTTC. The entire variable domain, with the rest obtained from reference TRBV15 and TRBJ1-2, is as follows: DAMVIQNPRYQVTQFGKPVTLSCSQTLNHNVMYWYQQKSSQAPKLLFHYYDKDFNNEADTPDNFQSRRPNTSFCFLDIRSPGLGDTAMYLCATSRDRAAREDYGYTFGSGTRLTVV.

The chain carries TRBV2 and TRBJ2-5; D is uncertain. V shed 5 bases and J shed 6 bases, with 10 bases lying between them. The CDR3 runs to 12 residues. Germline CDR1 is SNHLY and CDR2 is FYNNEI. For the CDR3, the DNA is TGTGCCAGCAGTTTAGGGAAAAAGACCCAGTACTTC. Translation gives CASSLGKKTQYF.